This T cell receptor beta chain emerged from a study of OX40 agonist ivuxolimab in advanced cancers. The study's findings and limits: Low normalized clonal expansion also occurred in some nonresponding patients.

Using immunoSEQ multiplex PCR, the repertoire was profiled, and TCRdb retains in-frame clones only, with some absent. Counted here are tens of thousands of clones, around four fifths occurring once; the ten biggest clones make up roughly 1.1%. To note about this clone: What it recognizes is unknown.

Germline V lookup: CDR1 LGHNT, CDR2 FRNRAP. Between the trimmed V and J ends, which lost 5 bases and 0 bases, there was a span of 16 bases. This CDR3 spans 17 amino acids. This chain connects TRBV12-5 to TRBJ2-2; possibly TRBD1 or TRBD2 for D (5 bases each). The sample was CD4+ or CD8+ T cells sorted from blood, taken in a trial of the OX40 agonist ivuxolimab. The sequence derives from an adult with an advanced solid tumor such as melanoma, head and neck, liver or kidney cancer. CDR3 coding DNA: TGTGCTAGTGGTAAGGGTTGGGGGATTTCGAACACCGGGGAGCTGTTTTTT. Its translation: CASGKGWGISNTGELFF. The full variable domain, completed using reference TRBV12-5 and TRBJ2-2, is DARVTQTPRHKVTEMGQEVTMRCQPILGHNTVFWYRQTMMQGLELLAYFRNRAPLDDSGMPKDRFSAEMPDATLATLKIQPSEPRDSAVYFCASGKGWGISNTGELFFGEGSRLTVL.